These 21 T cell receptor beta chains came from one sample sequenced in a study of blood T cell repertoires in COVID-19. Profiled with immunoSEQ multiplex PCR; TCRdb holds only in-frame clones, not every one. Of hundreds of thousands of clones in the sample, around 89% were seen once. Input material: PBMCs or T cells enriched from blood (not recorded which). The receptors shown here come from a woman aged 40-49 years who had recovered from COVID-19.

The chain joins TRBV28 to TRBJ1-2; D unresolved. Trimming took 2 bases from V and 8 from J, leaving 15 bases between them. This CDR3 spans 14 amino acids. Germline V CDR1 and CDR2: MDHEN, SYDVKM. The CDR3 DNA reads TGTGCCAGCAGTTTAAGTTGGCAAGTCGGGGGCTACACCTTC. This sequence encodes CASSLSWQVGGYTF.

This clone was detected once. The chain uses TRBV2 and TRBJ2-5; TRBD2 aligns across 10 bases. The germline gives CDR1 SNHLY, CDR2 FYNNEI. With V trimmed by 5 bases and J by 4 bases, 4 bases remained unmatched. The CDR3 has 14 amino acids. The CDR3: CASSSSGGTETQYF. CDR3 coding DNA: TGTGCCAGCAGTTCTAGCGGGGGTACAGAGACCCAGTACTTC.

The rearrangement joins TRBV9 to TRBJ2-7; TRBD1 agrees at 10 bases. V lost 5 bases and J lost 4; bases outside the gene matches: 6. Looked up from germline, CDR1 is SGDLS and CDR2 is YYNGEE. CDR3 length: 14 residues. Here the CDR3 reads CASSEGQGLYEQYF. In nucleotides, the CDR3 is TGTGCCAGCAGTGAGGGACAGGGGCTATACGAGCAGTACTTC.

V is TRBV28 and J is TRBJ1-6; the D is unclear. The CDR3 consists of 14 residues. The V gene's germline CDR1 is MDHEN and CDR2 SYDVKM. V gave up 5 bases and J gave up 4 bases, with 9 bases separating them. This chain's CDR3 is CASSPPGYNSPLHF. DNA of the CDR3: TGTGCCAGCAGTCCGCCCGGTTATAATTCACCCCTCCACTTT.

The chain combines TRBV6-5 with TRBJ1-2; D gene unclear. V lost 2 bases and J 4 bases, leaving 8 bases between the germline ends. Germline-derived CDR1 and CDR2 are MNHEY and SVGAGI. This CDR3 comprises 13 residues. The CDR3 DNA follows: TGTGCCAGCAGTTACAGAGTCGGCTATGGCTACACCTTC. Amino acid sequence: CASSYRVGYGYTF.

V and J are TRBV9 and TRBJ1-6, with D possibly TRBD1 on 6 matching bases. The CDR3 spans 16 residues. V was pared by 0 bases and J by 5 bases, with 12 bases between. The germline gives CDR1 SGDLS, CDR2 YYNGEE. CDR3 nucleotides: TGTGCCAGCAGCGTAGTTCCGGGGGGGCATAATTCACCCCTCCACTTT. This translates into CASSVVPGGHNSPLHF.

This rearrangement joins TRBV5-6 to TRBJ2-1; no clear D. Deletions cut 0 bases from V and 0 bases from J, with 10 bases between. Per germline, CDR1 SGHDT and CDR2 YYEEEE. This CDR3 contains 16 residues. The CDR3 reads CASSLEFFSSYNEQFF. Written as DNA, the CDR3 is TGTGCCAGCAGCTTGGAGTTTTTCAGCTCCTACAATGAGCAGTTCTTC.

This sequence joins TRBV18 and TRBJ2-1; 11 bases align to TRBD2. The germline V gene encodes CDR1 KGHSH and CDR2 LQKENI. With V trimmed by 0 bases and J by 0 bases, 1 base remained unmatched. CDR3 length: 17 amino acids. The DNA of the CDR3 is TGTGCCAGCTCACCACCCGGACTAGCGGGCTCCTACAATGAGCAGTTCTTC. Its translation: CASSPPGLAGSYNEQFF.

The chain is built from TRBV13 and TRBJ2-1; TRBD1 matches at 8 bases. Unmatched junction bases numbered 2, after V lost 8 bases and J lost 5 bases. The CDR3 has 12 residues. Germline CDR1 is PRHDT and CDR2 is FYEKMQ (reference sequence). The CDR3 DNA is TGTGCCAGCGGGACAGGCCACAATGAGCAGTTCTTC. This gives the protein CASGTGHNEQFF.

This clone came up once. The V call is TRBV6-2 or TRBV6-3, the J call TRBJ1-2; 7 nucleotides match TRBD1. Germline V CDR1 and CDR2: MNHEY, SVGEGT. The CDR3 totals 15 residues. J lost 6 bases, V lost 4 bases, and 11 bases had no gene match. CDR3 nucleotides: TGTGCCAGCAGTTCCATATATACGGGACAGAATGGCTACACCTTC. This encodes CASSSIYTGQNGYTF.

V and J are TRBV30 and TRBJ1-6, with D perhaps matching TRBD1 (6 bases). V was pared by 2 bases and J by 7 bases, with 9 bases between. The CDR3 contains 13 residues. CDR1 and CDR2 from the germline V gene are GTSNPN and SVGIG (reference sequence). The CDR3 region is CAWSTGLNSPLHF. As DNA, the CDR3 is TGTGCCTGGAGTACAGGGCTGAATTCACCCCTCCACTTT.

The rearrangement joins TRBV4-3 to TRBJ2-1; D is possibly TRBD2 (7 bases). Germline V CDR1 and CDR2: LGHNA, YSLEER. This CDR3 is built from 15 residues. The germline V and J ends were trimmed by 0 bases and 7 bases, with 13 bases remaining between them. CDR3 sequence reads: CASSQDGGRENEQFF. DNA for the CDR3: TGCGCCAGCAGCCAAGATGGGGGGCGGGAGAATGAGCAGTTCTTC.

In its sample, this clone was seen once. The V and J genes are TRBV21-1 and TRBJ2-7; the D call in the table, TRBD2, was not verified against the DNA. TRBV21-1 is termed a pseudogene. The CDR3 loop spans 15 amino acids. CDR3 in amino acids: CASSKGGDFSYEQYF. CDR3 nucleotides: TGTGCCAGCAGCAAAGGGGGGGACTTCTCCTACGAGCAGTACTTC.

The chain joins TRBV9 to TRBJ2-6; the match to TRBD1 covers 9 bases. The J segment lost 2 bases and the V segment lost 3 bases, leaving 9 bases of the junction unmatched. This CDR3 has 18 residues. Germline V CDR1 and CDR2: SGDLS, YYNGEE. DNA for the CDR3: TGTGCCAGCAGCGCTCGACAGGGGGAAGGGGCTGGGGCCAACGTCCTGACTTTC. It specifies CASSARQGEGAGANVLTF.

DNA of the CDR3: TGTGCCAGCAGCTTGGGACTAGCGGGGGGGCAAGAGACCCAGTACTTC. Protein: CASSLGLAGGQETQYF. The chain links TRBV5-4 to TRBJ2-5; 14 bases fit TRBD2. This CDR3 has 16 amino acids. CDR1 is SGHNT, CDR2 YYREEE, per germline (reference sequence). Germline trimming cut 0 bases from V and 2 bases from J; bases unmatched to any gene: 0.

The CDR3 here is CATSESPGGTEAFF. For the CDR3, the DNA is TGTGCCACCAGTGAATCACCAGGGGGAACTGAAGCTTTCTTT. The rearrangement uses TRBV24-1 and TRBJ1-1, with 7 bases identical to TRBD1. The CDR3 has 14 amino acids. Germline V lookup: CDR1 KGHDR, CDR2 SFDVKD. The V and J ends lost 4 bases and 5 bases, in that order; junction bases with no gene match: 6.

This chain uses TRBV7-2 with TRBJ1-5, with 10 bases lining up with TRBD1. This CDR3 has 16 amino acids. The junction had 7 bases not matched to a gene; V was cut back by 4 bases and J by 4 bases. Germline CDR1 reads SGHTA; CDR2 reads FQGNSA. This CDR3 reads CASSWWTGGGNQPQHF. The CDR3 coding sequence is TGTGCCAGCAGCTGGTGGACAGGGGGGGGTAATCAGCCCCAGCATTTT.

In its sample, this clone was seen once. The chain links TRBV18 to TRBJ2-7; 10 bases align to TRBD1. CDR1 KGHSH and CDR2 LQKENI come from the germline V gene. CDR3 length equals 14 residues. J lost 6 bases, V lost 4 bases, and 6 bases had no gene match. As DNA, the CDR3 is TGTGCCAGCTCACGGGAAGGGACAGGGGCCGAGCAGTACTTC. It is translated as CASSREGTGAEQYF.

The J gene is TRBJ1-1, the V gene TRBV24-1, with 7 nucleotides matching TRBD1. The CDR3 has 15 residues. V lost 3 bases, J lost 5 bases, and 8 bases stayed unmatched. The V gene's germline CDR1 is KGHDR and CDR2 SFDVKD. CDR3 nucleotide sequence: TGTGCCACCAGTGATCCACGGACAGGCGGGACTGAAGCTTTCTTT. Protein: CATSDPRTGGTEAFF.

The CDR3 DNA reads TGTGCCACCACACAGACGGATACGCAGTATTTT. It yields the protein CATTQTDTQYF. V and J are TRBV2 and TRBJ2-3; D is ambiguous. V gave up 10 bases and J gave up 6 bases, with 11 bases separating them. The CDR3 is 11 amino acids. CDR1 is SNHLY and CDR2 is FYNNEI in the germline V gene.

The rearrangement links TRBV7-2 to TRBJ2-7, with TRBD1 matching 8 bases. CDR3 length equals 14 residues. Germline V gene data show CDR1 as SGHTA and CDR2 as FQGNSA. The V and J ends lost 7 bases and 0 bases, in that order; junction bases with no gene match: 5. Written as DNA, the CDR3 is TGTGCCAGCACTAGGGACAGGACCTCCTACGAGCAGTACTTC. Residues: CASTRDRTSYEQYF.